This T cell receptor beta chain was observed in a study of shared clonotypes between healthy human individuals. TCRdb's table, derived via immunoSEQ multiplex PCR, lists solely in-frame clones and lacks some. The sample lists approximately 810,000 clones; approximately 92% were seen once. Germline-derived CDR1 and CDR2 are SGHVS and FQNEAQ. The CDR3 consists of 13 residues. V was cut by 2 bases and J by 3 bases, with 8 bases left in between. The naive CD8 fraction comprised CD45RO-negative cells positively selected for CCR7 and excluded terminally differentiated effector memory CD45RA+ cells. The chain recombines TRBV7-8 with TRBJ2-7; the D is unclear. Input material: naive CD8+ T cells sorted from blood. This receptor was taken from a man aged 25 to 40 in good health. CDR3 protein: CASSLSPNYEQYF. The CDR3 DNA reads TGTGCCAGCAGCTTAAGCCCTAACTACGAGCAGTACTTC.